The 7 T cell receptor beta chains below were found in one sample sequenced in a study of Graves' ophthalmopathy and Graves' hyperthyroidism. Amplification of TCR beta CDR3 regions used RNA transcripts. The library came from an HTBI-primed first-round RT-PCR and a second-round multiplex PCR. One entry per CDR3 protein results from TCRdb running MiXCR on the multiplex PCR reads. Among 600,000 to 650,000 distinct CDR3 sequences listed, 20% to 25% were seen once. Input material: peripheral blood. The receptor set was obtained from a woman aged 18-35 years with stable Graves' hyperthyroidism. Some clones in this sample may be carry-over from other donors' samples.

The sample holds many counts of this clonotype. The rearrangement uses TRBV6-1 and TRBJ2-7; 7 bases are a match to TRBD1. With V trimmed by 6 bases and J by 7 bases, 9 bases remained unmatched. This CDR3 spans 13 amino acids. Per germline, CDR1 MNHNS and CDR2 SASEGT. CDR3 sequence: CASSDDRVGEQYF. DNA of the CDR3: TGTGCCAGCAGCGACGACAGGGTTGGGGAGCAGTACTTC.

The genes are TRBV12-3 or TRBV12-4 and TRBJ1-1; D gene unclear. There are 15 residues in the CDR3. With 7 bases removed from V and 4 bases from J, the gap between germline ends came to 19 bases. The CDR3 DNA follows: TGTGCCAGCACCTGGTGGACGGGGATAGGCACTGAAGCTTTCTTT. Its protein product is CASTWWTGIGTEAFF.

In this sample, this clonotype turned up many times. The rearrangement joins TRBV6-1 to TRBJ1-2; 11 nucleotides align to TRBD1. Germline lookup yields CDR1 MNHNS and CDR2 SASEGT. The trim removed 7 bases at V and 7 bases at J, leaving 8 bases unmatched. This CDR3 is built from 14 residues. CDR3 nucleotides: TGTGCCAGCACCCTGGGACAGGGGGTAGGTGGCTACACCTTC. This encodes CASTLGQGVGGYTF.

Comments on this clonotype: The conserved phenylalanine or tryptophan is not found at the CDR3 terminus, so this likely reflects a read error. The chain uses TRBV12-3 or TRBV12-4 and TRBJ1-2, with 8 bases aligning to TRBD1. This CDR3 has 13 residues. CDR3 residues: CVSSPGGGYGYTY. The CDR3 DNA reads TGTGTCAGCAGTCCAGGGGGCGGGTATGGCTACACCTAC.

The table lists this clonotype with many counts. This rearrangement joins TRBV12-3 or TRBV12-4 to TRBJ1-5; unclear D gene. V dropped 0 bases and J dropped 5 bases, with 8 bases sitting between them. This CDR3 spans 14 amino acids. The CDR3 DNA sequence: TGTGCCAGCAGTTTAGCAGGGTATGATCAGCCCCAGCATTTT. Amino acids: CASSLAGYDQPQHF.

In this sample, this clonotype turned up a few times. The chain is built from TRBV6-1 and TRBJ1-1, with D hard to call. V lost 6 bases to trimming and J lost 3 bases, with 11 bases between them. Germline values: CDR1 MNHNS, CDR2 SASEGT. CDR3 length: 13 residues. The CDR3 loop reads CASRALGYTEAFF. The DNA of the CDR3 is TGTGCCAGCAGGGCCTTGGGGTACACTGAAGCTTTCTTT.

This clonotype was seen ten or more times. The J gene is TRBJ1-1, the V gene TRBV6-1, with D tentatively TRBD1 (6 bases). The germline CDR1 and CDR2 sequences are MNHNS and SASEGT. This CDR3 has 15 residues. V lost 1 base and J 1 base, leaving 10 bases between the germline ends. CDR3: CASSEVWTANTEAFF. The CDR3 nucleotides are TGTGCCAGCAGTGAAGTATGGACAGCGAACACTGAAGCTTTCTTT.